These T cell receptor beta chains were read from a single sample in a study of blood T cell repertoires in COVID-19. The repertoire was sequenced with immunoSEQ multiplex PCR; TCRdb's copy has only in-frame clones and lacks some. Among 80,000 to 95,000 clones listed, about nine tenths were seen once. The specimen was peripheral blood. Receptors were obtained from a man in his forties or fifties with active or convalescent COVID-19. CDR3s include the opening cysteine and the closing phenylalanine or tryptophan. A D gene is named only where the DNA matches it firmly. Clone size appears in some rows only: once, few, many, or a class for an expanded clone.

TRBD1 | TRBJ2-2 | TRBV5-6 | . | CASTVNQGVHTGELFF | TGTGCCAGCACCGTAAATCAGGGGGTGCACACCGGGGAGCTGTTTTTT
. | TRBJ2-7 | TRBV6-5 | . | CASSRGSATEQYF | TGTGCCAGCAGTCGAGGAAGTGCGACCGAGCAGTACTTC
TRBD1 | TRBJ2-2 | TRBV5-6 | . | CASSLRNRGNTGELFF | TGTGCCAGCAGCTTGCGTAACAGGGGGAACACCGGGGAGCTGTTTTTT
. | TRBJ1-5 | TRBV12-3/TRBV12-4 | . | CASSLQGGQPQHF | TGTGCCAGCAGTCTACAAGGAGGACAGCCCCAGCATTTT
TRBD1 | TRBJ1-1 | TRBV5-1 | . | CASSFGTGGTEAFF | TGCGCCAGCAGCTTCGGAACAGGGGGCACTGAAGCTTTCTTT
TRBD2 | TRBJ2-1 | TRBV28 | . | CASSFGASGRGHNEQFF | TGTGCCAGCAGTTTTGGGGCTAGCGGGAGGGGGCACAATGAGCAGTTCTTC
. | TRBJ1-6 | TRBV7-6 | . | CASSLEVQGPLNNSPLHF | TGTGCCAGCAGCTTAGAAGTTCAGGGGCCCCTAAATAATTCACCCCTCCACTTT
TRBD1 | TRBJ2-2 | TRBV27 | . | CASSSIGQGTGELFF | TGTGCCAGCAGTTCAATTGGACAGGGCACCGGGGAGCTGTTTTTT
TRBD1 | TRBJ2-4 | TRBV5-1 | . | CASSLAGQYDIQYF | TGCGCCAGCAGCTTGGCGGGACAGTATGACATTCAGTACTTC
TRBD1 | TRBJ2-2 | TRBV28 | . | CAVRRTGTGELFF | TGTGCCGTACGGAGGACAGGCACCGGGGAGCTGTTTTTT
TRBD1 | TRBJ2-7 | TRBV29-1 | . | CSVAGTAWYEQYF | TGCAGCGTCGCCGGGACAGCGTGGTACGAGCAGTACTTC
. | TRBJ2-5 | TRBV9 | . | CASSAGGLETQYF | TGTGCCAGCAGCGCTGGGGGCTTAGAGACCCAGTACTTC
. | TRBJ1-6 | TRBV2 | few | CASGAEHNSPLHF | TGTGCCAGCGGAGCGGAACACAATTCACCCCTCCACTTT
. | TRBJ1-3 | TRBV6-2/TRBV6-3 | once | CASSYFGDGYGNTIYF | TGTGCCAGCAGTTACTTCGGGGATGGATATGGAAACACCATATATTTT
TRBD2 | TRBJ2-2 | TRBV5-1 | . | CASRRSGGFTGELFF | TGCGCCAGCAGGCGAAGCGGGGGGTTCACCGGGGAGCTGTTTTTT
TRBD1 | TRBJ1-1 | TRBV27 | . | CASSRDRSREAFF | TGTGCCAGCAGTCGGGACAGAAGCCGTGAAGCTTTCTTT
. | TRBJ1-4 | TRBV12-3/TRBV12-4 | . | CASKGPTGVRLFF | TGTGCCAGCAAAGGGCCAACGGGAGTTCGGCTGTTTTTT
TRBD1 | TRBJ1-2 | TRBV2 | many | CASSSTGGSNYGYTF | TGTGCCAGCAGTAGTACAGGGGGCAGTAACTATGGCTACACCTTC
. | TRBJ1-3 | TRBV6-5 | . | CASSPGVGNTIYF | TGTGCCAGCAGCCCGGGGGTCGGAAACACCATATATTTT
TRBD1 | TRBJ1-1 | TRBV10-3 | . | CAISERGDRATEAFF | TGTGCCATCAGTGAGCGGGGGGACAGGGCTACTGAAGCTTTCTTT
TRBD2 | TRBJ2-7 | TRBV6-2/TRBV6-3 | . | CASSLSGRGPYEQYF | TGTGCCAGCAGTTTAAGCGGGAGGGGTCCCTACGAGCAGTACTTC
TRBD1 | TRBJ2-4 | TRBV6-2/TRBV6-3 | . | CASRPTGVAKNIQYF | TGTGCCAGCAGACCTACAGGGGTAGCCAAAAACATTCAGTACTTC
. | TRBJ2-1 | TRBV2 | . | CASGGTAYNEQFF | TGTGCCTCCGGCGGGACAGCTTACAATGAGCAGTTCTTC
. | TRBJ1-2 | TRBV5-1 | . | CASSFRRAAHGYTF | TGCGCCAGCAGCTTTCGGAGAGCGGCGCATGGCTACACCTTC
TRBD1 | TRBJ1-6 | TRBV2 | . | CASRGTGWGSPLHF | TGTGCCAGCAGGGGGACAGGGTGGGGTTCACCCCTCCACTTT
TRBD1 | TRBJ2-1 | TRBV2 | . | CASSDWTGVHNEQFF | TGTGCCAGCAGTGATTGGACAGGGGTACACAATGAGCAGTTCTTC
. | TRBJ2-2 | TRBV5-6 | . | CASSLEWRGGDTGELFF | TGTGCCAGCAGCTTGGAATGGAGAGGGGGAGACACCGGGGAGCTGTTTTTT
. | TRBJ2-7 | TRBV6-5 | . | CASSYSLASFSYEQYF | TGTGCCAGCAGTTACTCCCTAGCATCCTTCTCCTACGAGCAGTACTTC
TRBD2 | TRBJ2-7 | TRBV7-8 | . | CASSSVTENRLAEVPYEQYF | TGTGCCAGCAGCTCCGTCACCGAAAATAGACTAGCGGAGGTACCCTACGAGCAGTACTTC
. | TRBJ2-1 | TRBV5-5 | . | CASSPDGGIRNEQFF | TGTGCCAGCAGCCCGGACGGGGGAATCAGGAATGAGCAGTTCTTC
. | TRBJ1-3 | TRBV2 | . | CASSGEQDTIYF | TGTGCCAGCAGTGGGGAACAGGACACCATATATTTT
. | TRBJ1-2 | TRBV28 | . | CASMIEGVYGYTF | TGTGCCAGCATGATTGAGGGAGTCTATGGCTACACCTTC
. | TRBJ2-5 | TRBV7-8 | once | CASSIGGGTQYF | TGTGCCAGCAGCATAGGGGGGGGGACCCAGTACTTC
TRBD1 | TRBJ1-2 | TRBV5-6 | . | CASSLGQGVYGYTF | TGTGCCAGCAGTTTAGGACAGGGGGTTTATGGCTACACCTTC
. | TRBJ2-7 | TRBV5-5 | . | CASSLRQGTFAGTYEQYF | TGTGCCAGCAGCTTGCGGCAGGGTACTTTTGCCGGCACCTACGAGCAGTACTTC
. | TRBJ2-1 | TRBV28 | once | CASISHSNEQFF | TGTGCCAGCATAAGTCACAGCAATGAGCAGTTCTTC
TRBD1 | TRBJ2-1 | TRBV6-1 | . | CASSEVWTGAYNEQFF | TGTGCCAGCAGTGAAGTCTGGACAGGGGCCTACAATGAGCAGTTCTTC
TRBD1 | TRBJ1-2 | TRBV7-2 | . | CASSSPTGTGPYGYTF | TGTGCCAGCAGCTCTCCGACAGGGACGGGCCCCTATGGCTACACCTTC
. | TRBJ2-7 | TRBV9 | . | CASSVGVLGYEQYF | TGTGCCAGCAGCGTAGGGGTACTAGGCTACGAGCAGTACTTC
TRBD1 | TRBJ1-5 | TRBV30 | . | CAWTKGALQPQHF | TGTGCCTGGACCAAGGGGGCCCTTCAGCCCCAGCATTTT
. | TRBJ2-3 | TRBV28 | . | CASSQSAGPDTQYF | TGTGCCAGCAGTCAGTCAGCGGGCCCAGATACGCAGTATTTT
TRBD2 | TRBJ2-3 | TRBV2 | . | CASSELGLAKDTQYF | TGTGCCAGCAGTGAACTGGGACTAGCGAAAGATACGCAGTATTTT
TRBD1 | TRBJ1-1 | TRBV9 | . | CASSPRTGGSQRYTEAFF | TGTGCCAGCAGCCCCCGGACAGGGGGCTCCCAAAGGTACACTGAAGCTTTCTTT
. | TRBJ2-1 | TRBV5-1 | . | CASSFEGGQGGGDEQFF | TGCGCCAGCAGCTTTGAGGGAGGGCAAGGGGGTGGCGATGAGCAGTTCTTC